A selection of T cell receptor beta chains follows, all from one sample in a study of control samples from healthy donors and cancer patients. The table came from immunoSEQ multiplex PCR; TCRdb's copy has only in-frame clones and leaves some out. This table has approximately 140,000 clones, about nine tenths appearing once. The specimen sequenced was blood. All receptors derive from a woman aged 25 to 45 in good health. The CDR3 runs from the conserved cysteine through the conserved F or W. Each record gives: clone size, J gene, D gene, V gene, CDR3 protein, CDR3 DNA. D genes are given only for firm matches. Rows give clone size only sometimes, using once, few, many, or a class for an expanded clone.

>NA|TRBJ2-2|NA|TRBV5-1
CASSTVTTNTGELFF
TGCGCCAGCAGCACCGTAACCACCAACACCGGGGAGCTGTTTTTT
>NA|TRBJ2-3|TRBD2|TRBV7-7
CASSPGGGLPDTQYF
TGTGCCAGCAGCCCGGGCGGGGGACTTCCAGATACGCAGTATTTT
>many|TRBJ1-5|NA|TRBV18
CASSPHRNQPQHF
TGTGCCAGCTCACCGCACAGGAATCAGCCCCAGCATTTT
>NA|TRBJ2-1|NA|TRBV9
CASSVFSAGRNEQFF
TGTGCCAGCAGCGTATTTTCGGCGGGCCGAAATGAGCAGTTCTTC
>NA|TRBJ1-1|NA|TRBV12-5
CASGLGGNTEAFF
TGTGCTAGTGGTTTGGGGGGGAACACTGAAGCTTTCTTT
>NA|TRBJ2-1|TRBD2|TRBV7-2
CASSWGLANEQFF
TGTGCCAGCAGCTGGGGACTAGCCAATGAGCAGTTCTTC
>NA|TRBJ1-5|NA|TRBV10-3
CAISESRQPQHF
TGTGCCATCAGTGAGTCGCGTCAGCCCCAGCATTTT
>NA|TRBJ2-2|NA|TRBV30
CAWSVLRTGELFF
TGTGCCTGGAGTGTTCTCCGTACCGGGGAGCTGTTTTTT
>few|TRBJ1-1|NA|TRBV6-6
CASSPRGGLNTEAFF
TGTGCCAGCAGTCCCCGGGGCGGACTGAACACTGAAGCTTTCTTT
>NA|TRBJ1-2|TRBD1|TRBV27
CASSYGTGYGYTF
TGTGCCAGCAGTTATGGGACAGGCTATGGCTACACCTTC
>NA|TRBJ1-5|NA|TRBV28
CASSLLRDNQPQHF
TGTGCCAGCAGTTTATTAAGGGACAATCAGCCCCAGCATTTT
>NA|TRBJ1-5|TRBD1|TRBV24-1
CATRRADRAGNQPQHF
TGTGCCACCAGAAGGGCGGACAGGGCTGGCAATCAGCCCCAGCATTTT
>NA|TRBJ2-5|TRBD1|TRBV10-2
CASSRDSQETQYF
TGCGCCAGCAGTCGGGACAGCCAAGAGACCCAGTACTTC
>NA|TRBJ1-3|NA|TRBV2
CASSEHTGPSGNTIYF
TGTGCCAGCAGTGAACACACAGGGCCCTCTGGAAACACCATATATTTT
>NA|TRBJ2-3|NA|TRBV9
CASSPGGQGDTQYF
TGTGCCAGCAGCCCCGGGGGGCAGGGAGATACGCAGTATTTT
>NA|TRBJ2-7|NA|TRBV19
CASSIDGGFDGYEQYF
TGTGCCAGTAGTATAGATGGGGGGTTTGATGGCTACGAGCAGTACTTC
>NA|TRBJ1-2|TRBD1|TRBV19
CASSRDRGFYGYTF
TGTGCCAGTAGTAGAGACAGGGGCTTCTATGGCTACACCTTC
>NA|TRBJ2-1|TRBD2|TRBV3-1/TRBV3-2
CASSPGTSGKVSSYNEQFF
TGTGCCAGCAGCCCGGGGACTAGCGGGAAGGTGAGCTCCTACAATGAGCAGTTCTTC
>NA|TRBJ1-4|TRBD1|TRBV5-1
CASSSLGQGLNEKLFF
TGCGCCAGCAGCTCTCTGGGACAGGGTCTTAATGAAAAACTGTTTTTT
>NA|TRBJ1-2|NA|TRBV24-1
CATNNQIANYGYTF
TGTGCCACCAACAACCAGATAGCTAACTATGGCTACACCTTC
>NA|TRBJ2-7|TRBD1|TRBV9
CASSVASGQGSEQYF
TGTGCCAGCAGCGTAGCTTCAGGACAGGGGTCCGAGCAGTACTTC
>NA|TRBJ2-6|TRBD1|TRBV5-4
CASSRRQGVVSGANVLTF
TGTGCCAGCAGCCGTCGACAGGGGGTCGTCTCTGGGGCCAACGTCCTGACTTTC
>NA|TRBJ1-2|TRBD1|TRBV13
CASSLDRERGYTF
TGTGCCAGCAGCTTGGACAGGGAGAGAGGCTACACCTTC
>NA|TRBJ1-6|TRBD1|TRBV18
CASSPGQGSLHF
TGTGCCAGCTCACCGGGACAGGGTTCCCTCCACTTT
>NA|TRBJ2-3|TRBD1|TRBV19
CAGGQGGADTQYF
TGTGCCGGAGGACAGGGCGGGGCAGATACGCAGTATTTT
>once|TRBJ2-3|TRBD1|TRBV5-1
CASSVSGTGATDTQYF
TGCGCCAGCAGCGTGTCCGGGACAGGGGCAACAGATACGCAGTATTTT
>once|TRBJ1-2|TRBD1|TRBV5-4
CASSAGQGANYGYTF
TGTGCCAGCAGCGCCGGACAGGGAGCTAACTATGGCTACACCTTC
>NA|TRBJ2-3|NA|TRBV3-1/TRBV3-2
CASSQINEGLDTQYF
TGTGCCAGCAGCCAAATTAATGAGGGTCTAGATACGCAGTATTTT
>NA|TRBJ2-7|NA|TRBV19
CASSIGANSYEQYF
TGTGCCAGTAGTATCGGGGCGAACTCCTACGAGCAGTACTTC
>NA|TRBJ2-3|NA|TRBV9
CASSVVDTQYF
TGTGCCAGCAGCGTAGTGGATACGCAGTATTTT
>NA|TRBJ2-2|TRBD1|TRBV20-1
CSASKPGTGGAYSTGELFF
TGCAGTGCTAGTAAACCGGGCACAGGGGGCGCATATAGCACCGGGGAGCTGTTTTTT
>NA|TRBJ2-1|TRBD1|TRBV5-1
CASSSRQGAIYEQFF
TGCGCCAGCAGCTCGCGACAGGGGGCCATCTATGAGCAGTTCTTC
>NA|TRBJ1-5|NA|TRBV6-5
CASSYRQVHQPQHF
TGTGCCAGCAGTTACCGGCAGGTCCATCAGCCCCAGCATTTT
>NA|TRBJ1-3|NA|TRBV3-1/TRBV3-2
CASRRTVSGNTIYF
TGTGCCAGCAGGCGGACAGTCTCTGGAAACACCATATATTTT
>NA|TRBJ2-3|NA|TRBV6-5
CASSYTIADTQYF
TGTGCCAGCAGTTACACCATAGCGGACACGCAGTATTTT
>NA|TRBJ1-5|NA|TRBV28
CASSLQGNQPQHF
TGTGCCAGCAGTTTACAGGGAAATCAGCCCCAGCATTTT
>NA|TRBJ2-7|NA|TRBV27
CASSLEGDRSYEQYF
TGTGCCAGTTCCCTGGAGGGGGACAGATCGTACGAGCAGTACTTC
>NA|TRBJ2-1|NA|TRBV10-3
CAISEAQRGGGQFF
TGTGCCATCAGTGAGGCTCAGAGGGGCGGAGGGCAGTTCTTC
>NA|TRBJ1-6|NA|TRBV16
CASSLGPGDSPLHF
TGTGCCAGCAGCCTCGGTCCCGGGGATTCACCCCTCCACTTT
>NA|TRBJ1-2|TRBD1|TRBV6-5
CASTQEQGANYGYTF
TGTGCCAGCACTCAAGAACAGGGGGCTAACTATGGCTACACCTTC
>NA|TRBJ2-1|TRBD2|TRBV7-2
CASSLEGGTSREQFF
TGTGCCAGCAGCTTAGAAGGGGGGACTAGCCGTGAGCAGTTCTTC